Presented here are 18 T cell receptor beta chains from one specimen sequenced in a study of glioma-infiltrating T cells after dendritic cell vaccination. Generated by immunoSEQ multiplex PCR, the TCRdb table keeps only in-frame clones and is missing some. Here the sample spans 65,000 to 80,000 clones, 65% to 90% being singletons. The specimen was blood, collected before dendritic cell vaccination. These receptors were taken from a human donor with glioblastoma.

The rearrangement joins TRBV7-9 to TRBJ2-7; 12 positions match TRBD1. The germline CDR1 and CDR2 sequences are SEHNR and FQNEAQ (reference sequence). The CDR3 consists of 15 residues. Trimming at V came to 4 bases and at J to 4 bases, leaving 5 bases not matched to a gene. The CDR3 bases are TGTGCCAGCAGCTGGAAGGGACAGGGGGCTTACGAGCAGTACTTC. Translation gives CASSWKGQGAYEQYF.

The rearrangement links TRBV7-2 to TRBJ2-1; tentatively, D is TRBD2 (6 bases). CDR1 SGHTA and CDR2 FQGNSA come from the germline V gene. Trimming pared 10 bases from V and 7 bases from J, leaving 14 bases between. The CDR3 runs 12 residues. CDR3 sequence: CAIDREPNEQFF. CDR3 nucleotides: TGTGCCATTGACCGGGAGCCTAATGAGCAGTTCTTC.

The chain joins TRBV4-3 to TRBJ2-5; 8 bases are shared with TRBD2. The V and J ends lost 4 bases and 3 bases, in that order; junction bases with no gene match: 10. Germline loops: CDR1 LGHNA, CDR2 YSLEER. The CDR3 extends over 16 amino acids. CDR3 amino acids: CASSPGYLSGEETQYF. The CDR3 nucleotides are TGCGCCAGCAGCCCCGGCTACCTTAGCGGGGAAGAGACCCAGTACTTC.

CDR3 loop: CASSPRGRETQYF. In nucleotides, the CDR3 is TGTGCCAGCAGCCCTCGGGGGAGGGAGACCCAGTACTTC. This chain connects TRBV9 to TRBJ2-5; tentatively, D is TRBD2 (6 bases). Germline CDR1 reads SGDLS; CDR2 reads YYNGEE. CDR3 length: 13 residues. Trimming cost V 4 bases and J 5 bases, with 12 bases left between them.

This clone was counted a few times. The chain is built from TRBV7-3 and TRBJ2-2, with D maybe TRBD1 (5 bases). The CDR3 is 15 amino acids. Germline-derived CDR1 and CDR2 are SGHTA and FQGTGA. V dropped 3 bases and J dropped 4 bases, with 12 bases sitting between them. CDR3 nucleotide sequence: TGTGCCAGCAGCTTCCTGACAGAAGGCACCGGGGAGCTGTTTTTT. Residues: CASSFLTEGTGELFF. The full variable domain, in which reference TRBV7-3 and TRBJ2-2 provide the parts outside the CDR3, is GAGVSQTPSNKVTEKGKYVELRCDPISGHTALYWYRQSLGQGPEFLIYFQGTGAADDSGLPNDRFFAVRPEGSVSTLKIQRTERGDSAVYLCASSFLTEGTGELFFGEGSRLTVL.

This sequence joins TRBV27 and TRBJ1-5; 8 nucleotides agree with TRBD1. Germline V CDR1 and CDR2: MNHEY, SMNVEV (reference sequence). This CDR3 has 15 amino acids. V gave up 4 bases and J gave up 4 bases; unmatched junction bases: 6. The CDR3 DNA is TGTGCCAGCAGTTCCCCTCGGGACAGGAATCAGCCCCAGCATTTT. It yields the protein CASSSPRDRNQPQHF.

The chain employs TRBV6-1 and TRBJ1-1, with D hard to call. V lost 2 bases to trimming and J lost 3 bases, with 7 bases between them. Germline assignment: CDR1 MNHNS and CDR2 SASEGT. The CDR3 is 13 amino acids. The DNA of the CDR3 is TGTGCCAGCAGTGAAATTTCCTACACTGAAGCTTTCTTT. Amino acids: CASSEISYTEAFF.

The chain links TRBV6-5 to TRBJ1-5; TRBD1 aligns across 10 bases. CDR1 and CDR2 from the germline V gene are MNHEY and SVGAGI. J was trimmed by 1 base and V by 4 bases; bases with no gene match: 4. This CDR3 contains 16 residues. Written as DNA, the CDR3 is TGTGCCAGCAGTTTAGGACAGGGGGTAAGCAATCAGCCCCAGCATTTT. Protein sequence: CASSLGQGVSNQPQHF.

The chain couples TRBV19 to TRBJ2-5; 7 nucleotides match TRBD1. Germline loops: CDR1 LNHDA, CDR2 SQIVND (reference sequence). The CDR3 totals 14 residues. V trimming: 4 bases; J trimming: 2 bases; junction bases outside the gene matches: 4. The chain's CDR3 is CASSKNRGQETQYF. Here the CDR3 DNA reads TGTGCCAGTAGTAAAAACAGGGGACAAGAGACCCAGTACTTC.

CDR3 coding DNA: TGTGCCAGTAGTATGATGGGAGGGAGTGAAAAACTGTTTTTT. Its protein is CASSMMGGSEKLFF. This sequence joins TRBV19 and TRBJ1-4; no firm D call. V gave up 3 bases and J gave up 7 bases, with 12 bases separating them. The CDR3 covers 14 residues. Germline CDR1 and CDR2: LNHDA and SQIVND (reference sequence).

The V gene is TRBV5-4, the J gene TRBJ2-5, with D possibly being TRBD2 (6 bases). The germline V and J ends were trimmed by 4 bases and 5 bases, with 18 bases remaining between them. This CDR3 has 15 residues. Germline V gene sequence: CDR1 SGHNT, CDR2 YYREEE (reference sequence). The CDR3 loop reads CASSRRGWKEETQYF. The CDR3 DNA sequence: TGTGCCAGCAGCCGACGGGGGTGGAAGGAGGAGACCCAGTACTTC.

This clone was counted a few times. The rearrangement uses TRBV13 and TRBJ2-7; 8 bases fit TRBD1. The V gene's germline CDR1 is PRHDT and CDR2 FYEKMQ (reference sequence). The CDR3 runs 17 residues. The ends lost 5 bases at V and 5 bases at J; junction bases unmatched: 17. The CDR3 protein is CASSPDNPGTGDDEQYF. The CDR3 nucleotides read TGTGCCAGCAGCCCTGACAATCCTGGGACAGGAGATGACGAGCAGTACTTC.

The rearrangement links TRBV14 to TRBJ1-3; no reliable D call. Germline lookup yields CDR1 SGHDN and CDR2 FVKESK. V was trimmed by 0 bases and J by 4 bases, leaving 7 bases between them. The CDR3 sequence is 14 residues long. The DNA for the CDR3 is TGTGCCAGCAGCCAAGATTCACGGGGAAACACCATATATTTT. It codes for CASSQDSRGNTIYF.

The chain combines TRBV18 with TRBJ2-3; D possibly corresponds to TRBD2 (5 bases). The V gene's germline CDR1 is KGHSH and CDR2 LQKENI. The V gene lost 3 bases and the J gene lost 5 bases, with 12 bases spanning the gap. The CDR3 covers 14 residues. Here the CDR3 reads CASSPESEGDTQYF. The DNA of the CDR3 is TGTGCCAGCTCACCGGAGTCCGAGGGAGATACGCAGTATTTT. The full variable domain, with the rest looked up from reference TRBV18 and TRBJ2-3, is NAGVMQNPRHLVRRRGQEARLRCSPMKGHSHVYWYRQLPEEGLKFMVYLQKENIIDESGMPKERFSAEFPKEGPSILRIQQVVRGDSAAYFCASSPESEGDTQYFGPGTRLTVL.

The V and J genes are TRBV5-1 and TRBJ1-1, with 10 bases fitting TRBD1. V was pared by 4 bases and J by 5 bases, with 2 bases of the junction left unmatched. This CDR3 is 13 amino acids long. CDR1 is SGHRS, CDR2 YFSETQ, per germline. DNA of the CDR3: TGCGCCAGCAGCGGGGACAGGGGAACTGAAGCTTTCTTT. Translating it yields CASSGDRGTEAFF.

The chain carries TRBV4-2 and TRBJ2-5; 7 bases match TRBD2. This CDR3 spans 16 amino acids. The J segment lost 5 bases and the V segment lost 0 bases, leaving 9 bases of the junction unmatched. From germline, CDR1 is LGHNA and CDR2 YNFKEQ. CDR3 in amino acids: CASSQDWQRGRETQYF. The CDR3 DNA reads as TGTGCCAGCAGCCAAGACTGGCAGCGGGGAAGGGAGACCCAGTACTTC.

The table lists this clone with a count of one. V usage is TRBV11-2 and J usage is TRBJ2-5, with TRBD2 as a possible D gene (6 bases). Germline-derived CDR1 and CDR2 are SGHAT and FQNNGV. The CDR3 length is 15 residues. V dropped 5 bases and J dropped 0 bases, with 13 bases sitting between them. The CDR3: CASSVAGTHQETQYF. The DNA of the CDR3 is TGTGCCAGCAGCGTAGCCGGGACTCACCAAGAGACCCAGTACTTC.

The chain combines TRBV7-7 with TRBJ1-1; D remains unclear. V was trimmed by 1 base and J by 3 bases, leaving 6 bases between them. CDR1 is SSHAT, CDR2 FNYEAQ, per germline (reference sequence). This CDR3 comprises 13 residues. The CDR3 sequence: CASSLVRDTEAFF. DNA for the CDR3: TGTGCCAGCAGCTTAGTACGGGACACTGAAGCTTTCTTT.